One and the same sample provided the 19 T cell receptor beta chains below, sequenced in a study of vaccination and CD4 T cells after COVID-19. An Oncomine TCR Beta short-read assay was used to sequence the DNA from cultured CD4+ T cells. MiXCR, run by TCRdb on the PCR reads, gives a single entry per CDR3 protein. This sample has about 22,000 distinct CDR3 sequences, with 46% found just once. No antigen has been identified for these receptors. The time point was: late sampling 161 to 241 days after vaccination in a few convalescent patients. Treatment in this sample: roughly 10-day PBMC culture with coronavirus spike peptide pools or control peptides (ViraFEST assay). The sample was CD4+ T cells from blood, cultured in vitro, taken about 7 months after SARS-CoV-2 vaccination. The source is a human donor who had recovered from COVID-19.

The chain joins TRBV20-1 to TRBJ1-1; 12 bases line up with TRBD1. The V and J ends lost 1 base and 4 bases, in that order; junction bases with no gene match: 10. CDR3 length: 17 residues. In germline, CDR1 is DFQATT, CDR2 SNEGSKA (reference sequence). The CDR3 DNA reads as TGCAGTGCTAGAGGAAGGGGACAGGGGGCTTCGAGCACTGAAGCTTTCTTT. Amino acid sequence: CSARGRGQGASSTEAFF.

This sequence joins TRBV7-2 and TRBJ2-1; no firm D call. CDR3 length: 15 amino acids. Trimming pared 2 bases from V and 5 bases from J, leaving 13 bases between. CDR1 and CDR2 (germline): SGHTA, FQGNSA. The CDR3 spells CASSLTFWVNNEQFF. Written as DNA, the CDR3 is TGTGCCAGCAGCTTAACCTTTTGGGTAAACAATGAGCAGTTCTTC. Filled out from reference TRBV7-2 and TRBJ2-1, the complete variable domain reads GAGVSQSPSNKVTEKGKDVELRCDPISGHTALYWYRQSLGQGLEFLIYFQGNSAPDKSGLPSDRFSAERTGGSVSTLTIQRTQQEDSAVYLCASSLTFWVNNEQFFGPGTRLTVL.

The chain is built from TRBV7-2 and TRBJ2-7; no firm D call. Deletions cut 0 bases from V and 4 bases from J, with 10 bases between. In germline, CDR1 is SGHTA, CDR2 FQGNSA. This CDR3 has 14 amino acids. This CDR3 reads CASSLAAPGYEQYF. The CDR3 DNA reads as TGTGCCAGCAGCTTAGCGGCCCCTGGATACGAGCAGTACTTC.

This chain uses TRBV20-1 with TRBJ2-1, with 11 bases matching TRBD2. The CDR3 is 13 residues long. Germline trimming cut 6 bases from V and 9 bases from J; bases unmatched to any gene: 7. Germline CDR1 DFQATT, CDR2 SNEGSKA (reference sequence). CDR3 amino acids: CSAGLAALGEQFF. CDR3 coding DNA: TGCAGTGCGGGACTAGCGGCCCTCGGTGAGCAGTTCTTC.

The rearrangement links TRBV28 to TRBJ2-3; 7 bases match TRBD1. The CDR3 is 14 amino acids. Germline V gene lookup returns CDR1 MDHEN and CDR2 SYDVKM. J lost 2 bases, V lost 5 bases, and 4 bases had no gene match. DNA of the CDR3: TGTGCCAGCAGTCGGGACAGCCTCACAGATACGCAGTATTTT. Its translation is CASSRDSLTDTQYF.

This clonotype has more than one count but fewer than ten. The V call is TRBV20-1, the J call TRBJ2-3; TRBD1 agrees at 9 bases. There are 17 residues in the CDR3. With 3 bases clipped from V and 0 bases from J, the junction kept 10 bases outside the gene matches. In germline, CDR1 is DFQATT, CDR2 SNEGSKA (reference sequence). CDR3 amino acids: CSARLYWGQGSTDTQYF. CDR3 in DNA: TGCAGTGCTAGGCTCTACTGGGGACAGGGAAGCACAGATACGCAGTATTTT.

The sample holds a few counts of this clonotype. The rearrangement joins TRBV25-1 to TRBJ1-6; no clear D gene. The CDR3 covers 14 residues. Germline assignment: CDR1 MGHDK and CDR2 SYGVNS. V was cut by 5 bases and J by 8 bases, with 13 bases left in between. CDR3 DNA sequence: TGTGCCAGCAGTCCGACGGGTGGGGATTCACCCCTCCACTTT. Amino acid sequence: CASSPTGGDSPLHF. The variable domain in full, with the rest retrieved from reference TRBV25-1 and TRBJ1-6, is EADIYQTPRYLVIGTGKKITLECSQTMGHDKMYWYQQDPGMELHLIHYSYGVNSTEKGDLSSESTVSRIRTEHFPLTLESARPSHTSQYLCASSPTGGDSPLHFGNGTRLTVT.

This chain links TRBV20-1 with TRBJ2-7; 10 bases map to TRBD1. CDR1 is DFQATT and CDR2 is SNEGSKA in the germline V gene (reference sequence). The V gene end was trimmed by 0 bases and the J gene end by 5 bases; junction bases not matched to a gene: 10. This CDR3 has 16 residues. The CDR3 here is CSARDPGQGYSDEQYF. The CDR3 DNA reads as TGCAGTGCTAGAGATCCGGGACAGGGGTATAGCGACGAGCAGTACTTC.

The J gene is TRBJ2-3, the V gene TRBV20-1; TRBD2 matches at 12 bases. There are 15 residues in the CDR3. J gave up 1 base and V 6 bases, and 5 bases lay outside the gene matches. The V gene's germline CDR1 is DFQATT and CDR2 SNEGSKA (reference sequence). The CDR3 nucleotides are TGCAGTGCCACGCGGACTAGCGGGGGCACAGATACGCAGTATTTT. This gives the protein CSATRTSGGTDTQYF.

This clonotype has only a few counts. The rearrangement links TRBV7-9 to TRBJ2-1, with a tentative D call TRBD2 (5 bases). The length of the CDR3 is 12 residues. Germline values: CDR1 SEHNR, CDR2 FQNEAQ (reference sequence). V lost 6 bases to trimming and J lost 11 bases, with 14 bases between them. This CDR3 reads CASSRPSGQQFF. CDR3 nucleotides: TGTGCCAGCAGTAGACCCAGCGGCCAGCAGTTCTTC. Combining the CDR3 with reference TRBV7-9 and TRBJ2-1 gives the whole variable domain DTGVSQNPRHKITKRGQNVTFRCDPISEHNRLYWYRQTLGQGPEFLTYFQNEAQLEKSRLLSDRFSAERPKGSFSTLEIQRTEQGDSAMYLCASSRPSGQQFFGPGTRLTVL.

In its sample, this clonotype was seen a few times. The chain combines TRBV27 with TRBJ1-6; D remains ambiguous. Germline CDR1 reads MNHEY; CDR2 reads SMNVEV (reference sequence). This CDR3 has 13 amino acids. Trimming removed 2 bases at V and 7 bases at J, with 6 bases between. The CDR3 is CASSLVSNSPLHF. CDR3 DNA: TGTGCCAGCAGTTTAGTTTCAAATTCACCCCTCCACTTT.

The chain carries TRBV20-1 and TRBJ1-5; TRBD1 is a possible D gene (6 bases). Germline CDR1 and CDR2: DFQATT and SNEGSKA (reference sequence). The length of the CDR3 is 14 residues. The V end was cut by 7 bases, the J end by 8 bases, with 21 bases between. In nucleotides, the CDR3 is TGCAGTGTCCCCCGGCCGGGGGGCATGGAGCCCCAGCATTTT. Its translation: CSVPRPGGMEPQHF.

This chain links TRBV20-1 with TRBJ2-3; 7 bases are a match to TRBD2. After removal of 1 base from V and 2 bases from J, the junction contained 3 bases not matched to a gene. The germline gives CDR1 DFQATT, CDR2 SNEGSKA (reference sequence). CDR3 length: 14 amino acids. CDR3 in amino acids: CSARVGGTTDTQYF. In nucleotides, the CDR3 is TGCAGTGCTAGAGTGGGGGGGACCACAGATACGCAGTATTTT.

This clonotype was found a few times. This chain joins TRBV20-1 and TRBJ1-1; D call uncertain. The V gene lost 0 bases and the J gene lost 3 bases, with 8 bases spanning the gap. Germline V gene data show CDR1 as DFQATT and CDR2 as SNEGSKA (reference sequence). The CDR3 contains 13 residues. In nucleotides, the CDR3 is TGCAGTGCTAGAGATCATGGTTACACTGAAGCTTTCTTT. This codes for CSARDHGYTEAFF.

A word on this clonotype: Being one base from a much bigger clone, this may be a read error. This rearrangement joins TRBV15 to TRBJ1-6; D gene uncertain. Germline CDR1 and CDR2: LNHNV and YYDKDF (reference sequence). The CDR3 contains 13 residues. The ends were cut back, 1 base at V and 6 bases at J, with 4 bases in the middle. CDR3 bases: TGTGCCACCAGCAGAGGTCTTAATTCACCCCTCCACTTT. It yields the protein CATSRGLNSPLHF.

The rearrangement joins TRBV25-1 to TRBJ1-2; D is unclear. Germline V CDR1 and CDR2: MGHDK, SYGVNS. The germline V and J ends were trimmed by 5 bases and 4 bases, with 8 bases remaining between them. The CDR3 length is 12 residues. This CDR3 is CASSTLGYGYTF. CDR3 sequence (DNA): TGTGCCAGCAGTACATTAGGCTATGGCTACACCTTC.

The rearrangement links TRBV7-2 to TRBJ1-1; 9 bases line up with TRBD1. This CDR3 region has 15 residues. V was pared by 1 base and J by 4 bases, with 4 bases of the junction left unmatched. Germline V CDR1 and CDR2: SGHTA, FQGNSA. The CDR3 loop is CASSLVRTGATEAFF. The DNA for the CDR3 is TGTGCCAGCAGCTTAGTTCGGACAGGGGCCACTGAAGCTTTCTTT.

This chain links TRBV10-3 with TRBJ2-3, with D unclear. The ends were cut back, 7 bases at V and 6 bases at J, with 20 bases in the middle. The CDR3 is made up of 15 amino acids. The V gene's germline CDR1 is ENHRY and CDR2 SYGVKD. DNA of the CDR3: TGTGCCATCAAAGCGACGAGAAGTCTTGGGGATACGCAGTATTTT. Its translation is CAIKATRSLGDTQYF.

In its sample, this clonotype was seen a few times. The rearrangement uses TRBV19 and TRBJ1-5; D call uncertain. Deletions cut 4 bases from V and 0 bases from J, with 16 bases between. Looked up from germline, CDR1 is LNHDA and CDR2 is SQIVND (reference sequence). The CDR3 consists of 17 residues. The CDR3 nucleotides are TGTGCCAGTAGTAACACCGAAGGGCCTTATAGCAATCAGCCCCAGCATTTT. Translation: CASSNTEGPYSNQPQHF.